The rows below give T cell receptor beta chains drawn from one sample of a study of T cell responses to AZD1222 COVID-19 vaccine. Method: immunoSEQ multiplex PCR; TCRdb's copy keeps in-frame clones and lacks some. The repertoire holds under 200,000 clones, with around 94% as singletons. The source material was peripheral blood, sampled 28 days after the second dose of the MenACWY control vaccine. The receptors were gathered from an adult who received the MenACWY meningococcal vaccine as a control. The CDR3 runs from the conserved cysteine through the conserved F or W. Fields, in order: D gene, clone size, J gene, V gene, CDR3 length, CDR3 DNA, CDR3 protein. D genes are given only for firm matches. Clone sizes are given selectively: once, few, many, or a class where the clone is expanded.

TRBD1	-	TRBJ2-2	TRBV29-1	14	TGCAGCGGAATCGGACAGGGCGACACCGGGGAGCTGTTTTTT	CSGIGQGDTGELFF
-	-	TRBJ1-2	TRBV10-1	13	TGCGCCAGCAGCCCTAATATCAACTATGGCTACACCTTC	CASSPNINYGYTF
-	-	TRBJ1-4	TRBV7-8	15	TGTGCCAGCAGCTTACAGACAGGCCCTAATGAAAAACTGTTTTTT	CASSLQTGPNEKLFF
-	-	TRBJ1-5	TRBV7-2	12	TGTGCCAGCAGCTCGCCGGGACAGCCCCAGCATTTT	CASSSPGQPQHF
-	once	TRBJ1-5	TRBV15	15	TGTGCCACCAGCAGAGATAAAACAGGAGATCAGCCCCAGCATTTT	CATSRDKTGDQPQHF
-	few	TRBJ2-7	TRBV7-2	14	TGTGCCAGCAGCTTAGTAGGGTCCTCCTACGAGCAGTACTTC	CASSLVGSSYEQYF
TRBD1	-	TRBJ1-5	TRBV7-2	15	TGTGCCAGCAGCGTCGGGACAGACAGAAATCAGCCCCAGCATTTT	CASSVGTDRNQPQHF
-	-	TRBJ1-1	TRBV7-8	13	TGTGCCAGCAGCTTAGATTTTACAGTGGAAGCTTTCTTT	CASSLDFTVEAFF
TRBD2	-	TRBJ2-2	TRBV5-6	14	TGTGCCAGCAAGGGGACTAGGGCACCCGGGGAGCTGTTTTTT	CASKGTRAPGELFF
-	-	TRBJ1-3	TRBV19	15	TGTGCCAGTAGTATATTTGGGAATTCTGGAAACACCATATATTTT	CASSIFGNSGNTIYF
-	-	TRBJ2-3	TRBV20-1	11	TGCAGTGCTAGTTTCGCAGATACGCAGTATTTT	CSASFADTQYF
TRBD1	-	TRBJ1-2	TRBV6-2/TRBV6-3	17	TGTGCCAGCAGCCCTAACGACAGGGGGGTCCGGGACTATGGCTACACCTTC	CASSPNDRGVRDYGYTF
TRBD2	-	TRBJ2-7	TRBV7-8	18	TGTGCCAGCAGCCCCTCCAGGTTGGCGGGAGGGAAATCCTACGAGCAGTACTTC	CASSPSRLAGGKSYEQYF
-	-	TRBJ1-5	TRBV28	15	TGTGCCAGCAGGGCCGGGCCCCATAGCAATCAGCCCCAGCATTTT	CASRAGPHSNQPQHF
-	-	TRBJ1-4	TRBV6-4	20	TGTGCCAGCAGTGACTCGAGGACCCTGAGGGGGGAAGGGAGGGTCCAAAAACTGTTTTTT	CASSDSRTLRGEGRVQKLFF
-	-	TRBJ2-3	TRBV5-6	15	TGTGCCAGCAGCTTGGTAGGGGTGCGCACAGATACGCAGTATTTT	CASSLVGVRTDTQYF
-	-	TRBJ1-1	TRBV7-9	15	TGTGCCAGCAGCTTAGGGGGCCGGGGGGACACTGAAGCTTTCTTT	CASSLGGRGDTEAFF
-	-	TRBJ1-3	TRBV5-1	16	TGCGCCAGCAGCATTGGTACGGGCGTCTCTGGAAACACCATATATTTT	CASSIGTGVSGNTIYF
-	-	TRBJ2-7	TRBV6-5	15	TGTGCCAGCACCCCAAGAGGAGGGGGGTCCTACGAGCAGTACTTC	CASTPRGGGSYEQYF
TRBD1	-	TRBJ1-1	TRBV6-6	12	TGTGCCAGCAGTTACACACAGGGGGTGGCTTTCTTT	CASSYTQGVAFF
-	-	TRBJ2-5	TRBV28	14	TGTGCCAGCAGTTTATCGCCTTGGGAAGAGACCCAGTACTTC	CASSLSPWEETQYF
TRBD2	-	TRBJ2-3	TRBV7-8	14	TGTGCCAGCAGCCCCCTCCGGGCGGGAGGGCCGTCGTATTTT	CASSPLRAGGPSYF
TRBD2	-	TRBJ2-7	TRBV5-5	14	TGTGCCAGCAGCTTTGGTCCTAGCGGGAACGAGCAGTACTTC	CASSFGPSGNEQYF
-	-	TRBJ1-1	TRBV7-8	15	TGTGCCAGCAGCTTAGTTGGGCCGATGAACACTGAAGCTTTCTTT	CASSLVGPMNTEAFF
-	few	TRBJ2-2	TRBV11-2	16	TGTGCCAGCAGCCCGGGACTTTCACCGAACACCGGGGAGCTGTTTTTT	CASSPGLSPNTGELFF
-	-	TRBJ1-5	TRBV7-8	16	TGTGCCAGCAGCTTAGGTCGGCTCAGGAGCAATCAGCCCCAGCATTTT	CASSLGRLRSNQPQHF
-	-	TRBJ1-2	TRBV7-2	15	TGTGCCAGCAGCTTAGGGAGAGAGGTTTTCTATGGCTACACCTTC	CASSLGREVFYGYTF
TRBD1	-	TRBJ2-3	TRBV7-3	17	TGTGCCAGCAGCTTAACGGGCACAGGGGGCTTCACAGATACGCAGTATTTT	CASSLTGTGGFTDTQYF
-	few	TRBJ1-6	TRBV30	14	TGTGCCTGGAGTGTAGGGCAGGGGAATTCACCCCTCCACTTT	CAWSVGQGNSPLHF
TRBD1	-	TRBJ1-2	TRBV27	14	TGTGCCAGCAGTTCAGGGACAGGGGTTGGTGGCTACACCTTC	CASSSGTGVGGYTF
TRBD2	-	TRBJ2-7	TRBV11-3	15	TGTGCCAGCAGCCCCCCGGGGGGGGAGCGATACGAGCAGTACTTC	CASSPPGGERYEQYF
-	once	TRBJ2-6	TRBV28	13	TGTGCCAGCCACAGGGTCCGGGCCAACGTCCTGACTTTC	CASHRVRANVLTF
-	-	TRBJ1-3	TRBV10-1	13	TGCGCCAGCAGTGCAGGGTATGGAAACACCATATATTTT	CASSAGYGNTIYF
TRBD2	-	TRBJ2-7	TRBV9	20	TGTGCCAGCAGCGCCGAATCCTGGGGACTAGCGGGAGGATCCCACTACGAGCAGTACTTC	CASSAESWGLAGGSHYEQYF
-	-	TRBJ1-4	TRBV27	15	TGTGCCAGCAGTTTATGGATGAGTCAGGATCAAAAACTGTTTTTT	CASSLWMSQDQKLFF
-	-	TRBJ1-2	TRBV14	14	TGTGCCAGCAGCCCATTTGGGGGTTGGTATGGCTACACCTTC	CASSPFGGWYGYTF
-	-	TRBJ2-7	TRBV30	11	TGTGCCTGGGTCGTCGGGGCAGGCAAGTACTTC	CAWVVGAGKYF
-	-	TRBJ2-5	TRBV30	12	TGTGCCTGGAGAGGGGGTGAAGAGGCCCAGTACTTC	CAWRGGEEAQYF
-	-	TRBJ2-5	TRBV27	16	TGTGCCAGCAGTTCCTCGGGCGGGGTCCTCCAAGAGACCCAGTACTTC	CASSSSGGVLQETQYF
-	-	TRBJ2-2	TRBV6-5	16	TGTGCCAGCAGTTCTGAGATACGAGCGAACACCGGGGAGCTGTTTTTT	CASSSEIRANTGELFF
TRBD1	-	TRBJ2-1	TRBV6-1	17	TGTGCCAGCAGTGTGTTCGGGGGACAGGGAGAAAATAATGAGCAGTTCTTC	CASSVFGGQGENNEQFF
-	-	TRBJ2-7	TRBV28	12	TGTGCCAGCAGCTTCGGATCCTACGAGCAGTACTTC	CASSFGSYEQYF
-	-	TRBJ1-2	TRBV30	14	TGTGCCTGGAGTGATACAGGGCTTTTGCATGGCTACACCTTC	CAWSDTGLLHGYTF
-	-	TRBJ2-2	TRBV5-1	15	TGCGCCAGCAGCTTGGCAAGGGGGGCCACCGGGGAGCTGTTTTTT	CASSLARGATGELFF
-	-	TRBJ2-7	TRBV9	14	TGTGCCAGCAGCGTGGGCCCTGGCTCCTACGAGCAGTACTTC	CASSVGPGSYEQYF
-	-	TRBJ2-7	TRBV5-1	14	TGCGCCAGCAGCTTAGCCACAGGGTGGGGCGAGCAGTACTTC	CASSLATGWGEQYF
-	-	TRBJ2-7	TRBV9	15	TGTGCCAGCAGCCCAGAGAGTGGCGGTTCCTACGAGCAGTACTTC	CASSPESGGSYEQYF
-	once	TRBJ1-6	TRBV27	17	TGTGCCAGCAGTCCCGGACAGTCTTGGCTTTGGGGTTCACCCCTCCACTTT	CASSPGQSWLWGSPLHF
-	-	TRBJ1-5	TRBV4-1	17	TGCGCCAGCAGCCAAGATTTCCCAGGGAACGGGCATCAGCCCCAGCATTTT	CASSQDFPGNGHQPQHF